The rows below give T cell receptor beta chains drawn from one sample of a study of blood T cells in healthy people across ages. TCRdb passed the 5' RACE reads through MiXCR, listing each CDR3 protein once. The sample comprises 850,000 to 950,000 distinct CDR3 sequences, less than 35% of which are singletons, and 17% rests with the top ten. The sequencing sample was made of blood. The receptors here all came from a woman aged 80 or over in good health. Each CDR3 is given with its conserved first and last residue. Fields, in order: clone size, V gene, J gene, D gene, CDR3 protein, CDR3 DNA. The D gene is left open where the match is weak. Not all rows give a size; the values are once, few, many and, for expanded clones, a class.

>NA|TRBV20-1|TRBJ1-5|NA
CSARRDAGGQPQHF
TGCAGTGCTAGGCGGGACGCGGGAGGACAGCCCCAGCATTTT
>NA|TRBV3-1|TRBJ1-4|NA
CASSHGGGGEKLFF
TGTGCCAGCAGCCACGGGGGAGGTGGTGAAAAACTGTTTTTT
>NA|TRBV10-2|TRBJ1-2|NA
CVSRPLDGTSYGYTF
TGCGTCAGCAGACCCCTGGACGGAACCTCCTATGGCTACACCTTC
>many|TRBV7-7|TRBJ2-1|NA
CASSSTHGSSYNEQFF
TGTGCCAGCAGCTCTACCCACGGTAGCTCCTACAATGAGCAGTTCTTC
>NA|TRBV27|TRBJ2-5|NA
CASSTSSVRETQYF
TGTGCCAGCAGTACTTCTAGCGTTCGAGAGACCCAGTACTTC
>many|TRBV25-1|TRBJ2-7|NA
CASSARVVRYEQYF
TGTGCCAGCAGTGCTCGAGTTGTGAGGTACGAGCAGTACTTC
>many|TRBV5-1|TRBJ2-1|NA
CASSLASLLDEQFF
TGCGCCAGCAGCTTGGCCTCCCTTTTGGATGAGCAGTTCTTC
>NA|TRBV12-3/TRBV12-4|TRBJ2-3|NA
CASRPKVDAEYF
TGTGCCAGCAGACCGAAAGTAGATGCGGAGTATTTT
>few|TRBV7-9|TRBJ1-1|TRBD1
CASSSSSTGGTTEAFF
TGTGCCAGCAGCTCTAGTAGCACAGGGGGCACCACTGAAGCTTTCTTT
>NA|TRBV5-5|TRBJ1-6|NA
CASSSITGGSYNSPLHF
TGTGCCAGCAGCTCGATAACGGGGGGTTCCTATAATTCACCCCTCCACTTT
>many|TRBV7-8|TRBJ2-7|NA
CASSFSRGSEQYF
TGTGCCAGCAGCTTTAGCAGGGGTAGCGAGCAGTACTTC
>many|TRBV20-1|TRBJ2-5|NA
CSARDLGDPETQYF
TGCAGTGCTAGAGATTTAGGGGACCCGGAGACCCAGTACTTC
>NA|TRBV7-9|TRBJ1-2|NA
CASSQGYLYGYTF
TGTGCCAGCAGCCAGGGGTATTTGTATGGCTACACCTTC
>NA|TRBV7-9|TRBJ2-3|NA
CASRSGLGSDTQYF
TGTGCCAGCAGGTCGGGACTGGGATCAGATACGCAGTATTTT
>few|TRBV28|TRBJ1-2|NA
CASLGARTPRGYTF
TGTGCCAGCCTCGGGGCTCGGACACCTCGTGGCTACACCTTC
>many|TRBV10-3|TRBJ1-4|NA
CAISPGLNEKLFF
TGTGCCATCAGCCCCGGGTTAAATGAAAAACTGTTTTTT
>few|TRBV5-1|TRBJ2-3|NA
CASSDTGTSTDTQYF
TGCGCCAGCAGCGATACCGGGACAAGCACAGATACGCAGTATTTT
>NA|TRBV3-1|TRBJ1-1|TRBD1
CASSTSTGTTEAFF
TGTGCCAGCAGCACCTCGACAGGGACCACTGAAGCTTTCTTT
>NA|TRBV2|TRBJ1-5|TRBD1
CASSETGPEGAQPQHF
TGTGCCAGCAGTGAGACAGGCCCCGAGGGGGCTCAGCCCCAGCATTTT
>NA|TRBV29-1|TRBJ1-2|NA
CSVEPGEVRYTF
TGCAGCGTTGAACCAGGGGAGGTTCGCTACACCTTC
>many|TRBV5-4|TRBJ2-7|TRBD2
CATRLAGGSYEQYF
TGTGCCACCAGACTAGCGGGGGGATCCTACGAGCAGTACTTC
>many|TRBV9|TRBJ2-1|NA
CASSVGEGAAYNEQFF
TGTGCCAGCAGCGTAGGGGAGGGGGCAGCCTACAATGAGCAGTTCTTC
>many|TRBV25-1|TRBJ2-1|NA
CASSDPGIEQFF
TGTGCCAGCAGTGATCCCGGGATTGAGCAGTTCTTC
>NA|TRBV20-1|TRBJ2-1|NA
CSARGGLDFGSYNEQFF
TGCAGTGCTAGAGGGGGACTTGACTTCGGCTCCTACAATGAGCAGTTCTTC
>few|TRBV30|TRBJ2-1|NA
CAWGVNLVLEQFF
TGTGCCTGGGGTGTAAACCTGGTCCTGGAGCAGTTCTTC
>few|TRBV11-2|TRBJ1-4|NA
CASRKWQGRDEKLFF
TGTGCCAGCAGAAAATGGCAGGGCAGGGATGAAAAACTGTTTTTT
>NA|TRBV12-3/TRBV12-4|TRBJ2-2|NA
CASSIRTQGGGELFF
TGTGCCAGCAGTATCCGTACCCAGGGCGGCGGGGAGCTGTTTTTT
>many|TRBV5-1|TRBJ2-1|TRBD2
CASSLAPSGGPRDEQFF
TGCGCCAGCAGCTTGGCACCTAGCGGGGGACCCCGGGATGAGCAGTTCTTC
>many|TRBV27|TRBJ2-7|NA
CASSLSAGYLEQYF
TGTGCCAGCAGTTTATCAGCAGGATACCTGGAGCAGTACTTC
>NA|TRBV20-1|TRBJ2-2|TRBD2
CSARTSGGSTGELVF
TGCAGTGCTAGAACTAGCGGGGGTAGCACCGGGGAGCTGGTTTTT
>few|TRBV30|TRBJ1-5|NA
CAYTGNSNQPQHF
TGTGCCTACACCGGGAATAGCAATCAGCCCCAGCATTTT
>few|TRBV9|TRBJ2-3|TRBD2
CASTMGLPSSTDTQYF
TGTGCCAGCACCATGGGACTACCCTCTAGCACAGATACGCAGTATTTT
>NA|TRBV7-2|TRBJ2-7|TRBD2
CASSSQSLAGGLVEQYF
TGTGCCAGCAGCTCCCAATCCCTCGCGGGAGGGCTTGTCGAGCAGTACTTC
>many|TRBV6-5|TRBJ2-1|NA
CASSNSGALDNEQFF
TGTGCCAGCAGTAACTCAGGGGCGCTGGACAATGAGCAGTTCTTC
>NA|TRBV5-1|TRBJ2-2|NA
CASSLGGQPNTGELFF
TGCGCCAGCAGCTTGGGGGGGCAGCCGAACACCGGGGAGCTGTTTTTT
>NA|TRBV6-2/TRBV6-3|TRBJ1-1|NA
CASRPRQRAGLSEAFF
TGTGCCAGCAGACCCCGTCAGCGGGCGGGTTTGAGTGAAGCTTTCTTT
>many|TRBV3-1|TRBJ1-1|NA
CASSQDHTGINTEAFF
TGTGCCAGCAGCCAAGACCATACAGGGATCAACACTGAAGCTTTCTTT
>many|TRBV7-2|TRBJ2-3|TRBD2
CASSPSGISTDTQYF
TGTGCCAGCAGCCCTAGCGGGATTAGCACAGATACGCAGTATTTT
>NA|TRBV7-3|TRBJ2-2|TRBD1
CASGNTGESGELFF
TGTGCCAGCGGAAATACAGGGGAAAGCGGGGAGCTGTTTTTT
>NA|TRBV7-2|TRBJ1-1|NA
CASSFPEPAFF
TGTGCCAGCAGCTTCCCAGAACCAGCTTTCTTT
>many|TRBV6-2/TRBV6-3|TRBJ2-1|TRBD1
CASSYGGQGANEQFF
TGTGCCAGCAGTTACGGAGGACAGGGGGCGAATGAGCAGTTCTTC
>many|TRBV4-2|TRBJ1-6|NA
CASSQSANSPLHF
TGTGCCAGCAGCCAGTCAGCCAATTCACCCCTCCACTTT
>few|TRBV5-4|TRBJ2-6|TRBD1
CASSLAGTGLTGANVLTF
TGTGCCAGCAGCTTGGCCGGGACAGGGTTAACTGGGGCCAACGTCCTGACTTTC
>NA|TRBV27|TRBJ2-3|TRBD2
CASRTALAGGAQRNTQYF
TGTGCCAGCAGGACCGCCCTAGCGGGAGGAGCGCAAAGAAATACGCAGTATTTT
>many|TRBV20-1|TRBJ2-1|TRBD2
CSAREGLAGDYNEQFF
TGCAGTGCTAGAGAAGGACTAGCGGGGGATTACAATGAGCAGTTCTTC
>NA|TRBV20-1|TRBJ1-4|TRBD1
CSAIRDRGGLSEKLFF
TGCAGTGCTATCCGGGACAGGGGAGGGCTTAGTGAAAAACTGTTTTTT
>many|TRBV20-1|TRBJ2-7|NA
CSALWKRGTYEQYF
TGCAGTGCTCTATGGAAGAGGGGAACCTACGAGCAGTACTTC
>NA|TRBV5-1|TRBJ1-1|TRBD1
CASSVSQGNKRTEAFF
TGCGCCAGCAGCGTTTCACAGGGGAATAAGCGGACTGAAGCTTTCTTT